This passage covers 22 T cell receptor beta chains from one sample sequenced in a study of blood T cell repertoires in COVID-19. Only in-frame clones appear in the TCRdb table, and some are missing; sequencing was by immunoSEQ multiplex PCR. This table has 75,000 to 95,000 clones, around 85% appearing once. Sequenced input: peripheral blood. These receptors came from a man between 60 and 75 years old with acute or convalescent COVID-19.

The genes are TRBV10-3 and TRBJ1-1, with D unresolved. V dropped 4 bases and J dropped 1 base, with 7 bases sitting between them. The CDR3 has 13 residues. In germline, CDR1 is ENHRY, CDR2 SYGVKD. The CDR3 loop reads CAISVNTNTEAFF. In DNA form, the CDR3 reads TGTGCCATCAGTGTCAACACGAACACTGAAGCTTTCTTT.

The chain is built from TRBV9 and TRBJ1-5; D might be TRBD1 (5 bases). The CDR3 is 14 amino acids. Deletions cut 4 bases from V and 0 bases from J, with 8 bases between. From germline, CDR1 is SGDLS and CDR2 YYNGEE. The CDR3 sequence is CASSQGGSNQPQHF. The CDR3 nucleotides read TGTGCCAGCAGCCAGGGTGGTAGCAATCAGCCCCAGCATTTT. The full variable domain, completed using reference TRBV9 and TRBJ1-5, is DSGVTQTPKHLITATGQRVTLRCSPRSGDLSVYWYQQSLDQGLQFLIQYYNGEERAKGNILERFSAQQFPDLHSELNLSSLELGDSALYFCASSQGGSNQPQHFGDGTRLSIL.

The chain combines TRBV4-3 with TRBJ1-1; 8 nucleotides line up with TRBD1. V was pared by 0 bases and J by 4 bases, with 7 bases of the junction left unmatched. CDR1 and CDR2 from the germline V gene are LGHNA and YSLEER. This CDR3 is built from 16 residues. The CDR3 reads CASSQEAGQGGTEAFF. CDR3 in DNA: TGCGCCAGCAGCCAAGAAGCAGGACAGGGTGGCACTGAAGCTTTCTTT.

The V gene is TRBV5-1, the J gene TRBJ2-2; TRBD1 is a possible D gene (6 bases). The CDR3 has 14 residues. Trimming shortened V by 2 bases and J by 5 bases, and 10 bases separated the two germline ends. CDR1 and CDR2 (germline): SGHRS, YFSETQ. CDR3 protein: CASSFNTGTGELFF. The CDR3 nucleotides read TGCGCCAGCAGCTTTAATACAGGGACCGGGGAGCTGTTTTTT. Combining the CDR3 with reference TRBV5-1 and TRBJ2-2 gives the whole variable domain KAGVTQTPRYLIKTRGQQVTLSCSPISGHRSVSWYQQTPGQGLQFLFEYFSETQRNKGNFPGRFSGRQFSNSRSEMNVSTLELGDSALYLCASSFNTGTGELFFGEGSRLTVL.

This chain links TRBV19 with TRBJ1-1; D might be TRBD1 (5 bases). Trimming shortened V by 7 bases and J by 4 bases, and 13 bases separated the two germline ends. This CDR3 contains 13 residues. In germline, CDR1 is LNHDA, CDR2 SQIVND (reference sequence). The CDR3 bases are TGTGCCAGTACCATAGGGGTCCGCACTGAAGCTTTCTTT. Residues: CASTIGVRTEAFF.

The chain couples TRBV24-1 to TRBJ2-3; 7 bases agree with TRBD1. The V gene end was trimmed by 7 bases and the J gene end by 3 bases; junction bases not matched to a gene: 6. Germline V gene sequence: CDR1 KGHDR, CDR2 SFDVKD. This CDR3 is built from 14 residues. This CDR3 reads CATSTTGITDTQYF. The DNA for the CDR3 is TGTGCCACCAGCACGACAGGGATTACAGATACGCAGTATTTT.

CDR3: CASDRQETQYF. The DNA for the CDR3 is TGTGCCAGTGACAGACAAGAGACCCAGTACTTC. The V call is TRBV2, the J call TRBJ2-5; D perhaps matches TRBD1 (5 bases). The V end lost 9 bases, the J end lost 2 bases, and 7 bases lay between the germline ends. The V gene's germline CDR1 is SNHLY and CDR2 FYNNEI. The CDR3 sequence is 11 residues long.

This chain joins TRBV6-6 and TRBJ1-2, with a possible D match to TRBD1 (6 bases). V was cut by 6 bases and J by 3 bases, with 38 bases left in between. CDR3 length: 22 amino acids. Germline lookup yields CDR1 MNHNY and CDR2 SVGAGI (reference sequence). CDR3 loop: CASSFLTDRTPRTGSKDYGYTF. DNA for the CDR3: TGTGCCAGCAGCTTCCTCACTGACCGAACCCCACGAACAGGGAGCAAAGACTATGGCTACACCTTC.

As DNA, the CDR3 is TGTGCCAGCAGCTCAACTGGGGGCTCCGGGGAGCTGTTTTTT. Translation gives CASSSTGGSGELFF. This chain joins TRBV3-1 (or the pseudogene TRBV3-2) and TRBJ2-2; a possible D gene is TRBD1 (6 bases). The ends were cut back, 5 bases at V and 6 bases at J, with 13 bases in the middle. The CDR3 is 14 residues long. Germline CDR1 is LGHDT and CDR2 is YNNKEL (reference sequence).

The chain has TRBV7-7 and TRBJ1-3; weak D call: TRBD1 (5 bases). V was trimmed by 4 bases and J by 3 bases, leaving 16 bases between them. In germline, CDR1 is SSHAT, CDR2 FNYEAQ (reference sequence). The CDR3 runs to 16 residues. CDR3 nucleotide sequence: TGTGCCAGCAGCTCCGGGACTCCCGAGCATGGAAACACCATATATTTT. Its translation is CASSSGTPEHGNTIYF. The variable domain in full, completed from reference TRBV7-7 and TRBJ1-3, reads GAGVSQSPRYKVTKRGQDVTLRCDPISSHATLYWYQQALGQGPEFLTYFNYEAQPDKSGLPSDRFSAERPEGSISTLTIQRTEQRDSAMYRCASSSGTPEHGNTIYFGEGSWLTVV.

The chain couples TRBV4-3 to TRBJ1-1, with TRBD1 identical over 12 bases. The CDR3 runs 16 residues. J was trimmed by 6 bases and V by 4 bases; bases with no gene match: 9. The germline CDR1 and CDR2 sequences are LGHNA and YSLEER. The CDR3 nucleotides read TGCGCCAGCAGCCCGGGACAGGGGGCGCGACTGGCTGAAGCTTTCTTT. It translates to CASSPGQGARLAEAFF.

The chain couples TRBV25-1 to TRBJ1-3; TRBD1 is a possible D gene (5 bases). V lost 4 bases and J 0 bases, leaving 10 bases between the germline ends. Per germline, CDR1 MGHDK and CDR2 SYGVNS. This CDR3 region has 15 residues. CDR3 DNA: TGTGCCAGCAGTGCTACGACAGTCTCTGGAAACACCATATATTTT. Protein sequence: CASSATTVSGNTIYF.

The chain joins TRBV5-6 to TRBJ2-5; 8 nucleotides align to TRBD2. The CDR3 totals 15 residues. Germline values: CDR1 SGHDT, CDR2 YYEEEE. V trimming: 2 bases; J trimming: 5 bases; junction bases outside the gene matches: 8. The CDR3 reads CASSFLRGGLETQYF. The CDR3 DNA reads TGTGCCAGCAGCTTCCTACGGGGGGGCCTTGAGACCCAGTACTTC.

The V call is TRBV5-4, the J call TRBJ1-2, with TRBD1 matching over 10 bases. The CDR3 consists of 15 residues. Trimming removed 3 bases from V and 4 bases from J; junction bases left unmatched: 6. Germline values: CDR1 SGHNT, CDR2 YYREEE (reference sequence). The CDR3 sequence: CASSYPGTGVYGYTF. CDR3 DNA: TGTGCCAGCAGCTATCCCGGGACAGGGGTCTATGGCTACACCTTC.

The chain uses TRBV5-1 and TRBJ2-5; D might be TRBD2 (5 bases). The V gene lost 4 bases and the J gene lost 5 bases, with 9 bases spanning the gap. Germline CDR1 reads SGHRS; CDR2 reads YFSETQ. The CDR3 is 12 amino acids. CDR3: CASSEGTETQYF. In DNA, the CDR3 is TGCGCCAGCAGCGAGGGAACCGAGACCCAGTACTTC.

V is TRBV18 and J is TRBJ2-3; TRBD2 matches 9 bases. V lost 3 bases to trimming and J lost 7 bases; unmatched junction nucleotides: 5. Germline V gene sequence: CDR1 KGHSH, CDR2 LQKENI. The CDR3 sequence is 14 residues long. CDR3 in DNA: TGTGCCAGCTCACCGAGCGGGGGGACCTATACGCAGTATTTT. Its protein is CASSPSGGTYTQYF.

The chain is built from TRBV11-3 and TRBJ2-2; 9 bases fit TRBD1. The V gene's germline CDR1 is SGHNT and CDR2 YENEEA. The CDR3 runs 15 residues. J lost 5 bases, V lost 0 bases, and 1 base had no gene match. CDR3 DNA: TGTGCCAGCAGCTTAGATGGGACAGGGACCGGGGAGCTGTTTTTT. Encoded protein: CASSLDGTGTGELFF.

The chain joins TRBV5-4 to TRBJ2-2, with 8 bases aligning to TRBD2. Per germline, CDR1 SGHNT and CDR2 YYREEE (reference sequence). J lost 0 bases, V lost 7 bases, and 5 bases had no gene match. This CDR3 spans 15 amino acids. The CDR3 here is CASGRGDPNTGELFF. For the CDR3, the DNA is TGTGCCAGCGGGCGGGGGGATCCGAACACCGGGGAGCTGTTTTTT.

For the CDR3, the DNA is TGTGCCAGCAGCCTAGTAACGGTGGGTTCACCCCTCCACTTT. Translation gives CASSLVTVGSPLHF. V and J are TRBV5-6 and TRBJ1-6; D not resolved. Trimming took off 4 bases at V and 9 bases at J, with 14 bases between the two ends. CDR3 length: 14 residues. Germline CDR1 and CDR2: SGHDT and YYEEEE. Filled out from reference TRBV5-6 and TRBJ1-6, the complete variable domain reads DAGVTQSPTHLIKTRGQQVTLRCSPKSGHDTVSWYQQALGQGPQFIFQYYEEEERQRGNFPDRFSGHQFPNYSSELNVNALLLGDSALYLCASSLVTVGSPLHFGNGTRLTVT.

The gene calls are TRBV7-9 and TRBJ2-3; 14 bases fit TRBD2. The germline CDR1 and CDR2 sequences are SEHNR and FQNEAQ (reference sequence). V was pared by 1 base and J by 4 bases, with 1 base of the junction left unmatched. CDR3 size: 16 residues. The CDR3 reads CASSLETSGGADTQYF. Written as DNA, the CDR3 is TGTGCCAGCAGCTTAGAGACTAGCGGGGGGGCAGATACGCAGTATTTT.

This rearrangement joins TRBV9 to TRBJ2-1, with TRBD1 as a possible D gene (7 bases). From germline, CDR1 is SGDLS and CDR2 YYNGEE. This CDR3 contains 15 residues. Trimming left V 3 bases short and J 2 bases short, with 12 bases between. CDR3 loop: CASSAQGGTYNEQFF. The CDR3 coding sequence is TGTGCCAGCAGCGCGCAGGGGGGTACCTACAATGAGCAGTTCTTC.

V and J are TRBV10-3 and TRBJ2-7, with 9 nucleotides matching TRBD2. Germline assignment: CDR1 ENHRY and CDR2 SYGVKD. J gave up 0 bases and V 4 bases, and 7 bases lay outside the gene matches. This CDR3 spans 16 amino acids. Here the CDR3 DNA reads TGTGCCATCAGTGGTTCTAGCGGGGATAGCTCCTACGAGCAGTACTTC. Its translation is CAISGSSGDSSYEQYF.